These 16 T cell receptor beta chains were sequenced from one sample in a study of early stage breast cancer tumors. Only in-frame clones appear in the TCRdb table, and some are missing; sequencing was by immunoSEQ multiplex PCR. Counted here are tens of thousands of clones, 70% to 85% occurring once; the ten biggest clones make up 3% to 4.5%. The specimen was blood. The source is a person between 55 and 70 years old with breast cancer.

CDR3 nucleotides: TGTGCCAGCAGTCAACAGAGCTCTGGAAACACCATATATTTT. This gives the protein CASSQQSSGNTIYF. This chain joins TRBV28 and TRBJ1-3; the D is unclear. Trimming took off 5 bases at V and 0 bases at J, with 8 bases between the two ends. Per germline, CDR1 MDHEN and CDR2 SYDVKM. This CDR3 has 14 residues. The variable domain in full, with the rest retrieved from reference TRBV28 and TRBJ1-3, is DVKVTQSSRYLVKRTGEKVFLECVQDMDHENMFWYRQDPGLGLRLIYFSYDVKMKEKGDIPEGYSVSREKKERFSLILESASTNQTSMYLCASSQQSSGNTIYFGEGSWLTVV.

The V gene is TRBV7-9, the J gene TRBJ2-1; 7 nucleotides align to TRBD2. Germline V gene lookup returns CDR1 SEHNR and CDR2 FQNEAQ (reference sequence). The CDR3 extends over 15 amino acids. Trimming removed 3 bases from V and 2 bases from J; junction bases left unmatched: 4. In nucleotides, the CDR3 is TGTGCCAGCAGCTTTGACGGGGGGACCTACAATGAGCAGTTCTTC. This sequence encodes CASSFDGGTYNEQFF.

The gene calls are TRBV5-1 and TRBJ2-3; unclear D gene. The CDR3 extends over 14 amino acids. CDR1 and CDR2 from the germline V gene are SGHRS and YFSETQ. V gave up 0 bases and J gave up 2 bases, with 7 bases separating them. This CDR3 is CASSLGQATDTQYF. The CDR3 DNA reads TGCGCCAGCAGCTTGGGGCAGGCCACAGATACGCAGTATTTT. Using reference TRBV5-1 and TRBJ2-3 for the parts outside the CDR3, the full variable domain is KAGVTQTPRYLIKTRGQQVTLSCSPISGHRSVSWYQQTPGQGLQFLFEYFSETQRNKGNFPGRFSGRQFSNSRSEMNVSTLELGDSALYLCASSLGQATDTQYFGPGTRLTVL.

This clone was detected only once. The chain combines TRBV11-2 with TRBJ1-5; D might be TRBD1 (6 bases). In germline, CDR1 is SGHAT, CDR2 FQNNGV. Trimming took off 3 bases at V and 1 base at J, with 10 bases between the two ends. CDR3 length equals 15 residues. The CDR3 protein is CASSLGASSNQPQHF. The CDR3 bases are TGTGCCAGCAGCTTGGGGGCCTCGAGCAATCAGCCCCAGCATTTT.

The V gene is TRBV4-2, the J gene TRBJ2-1; D gene ambiguous. The CDR3 runs 14 residues. V dropped 1 base and J dropped 6 bases, with 10 bases sitting between them. Germline lookup yields CDR1 LGHNA and CDR2 YNFKEQ. The CDR3 is CASSQVLGRNEQFF. CDR3 nucleotides: TGTGCCAGCAGCCAAGTTCTCGGGCGCAATGAGCAGTTCTTC.

This chain uses TRBV11-1 with TRBJ2-1, with TRBD2 identical over 8 bases. The CDR3 contains 18 residues. The germline V gene encodes CDR1 SGHAT and CDR2 FQDESV (reference sequence). Trimming cost V 0 bases and J 5 bases; bases outside gene matches: 12. The CDR3 DNA sequence: TGTGCCAGCAGCTTAGCGCTATACGGGAGGGCCAGGCACAATGAGCAGTTCTTC. It specifies CASSLALYGRARHNEQFF.

There are a few counts of this clone. The chain links TRBV6-1 to TRBJ1-2, with unresolved D. Trimming removed 3 bases from V and 2 bases from J, with 7 bases in between. Per the germline V gene, CDR1 is MNHNS and CDR2 is SASEGT. The CDR3 totals 13 residues. The CDR3 region has the DNA TGTGCCAGCAGTGATGACATGAACTATGGCTACACCTTC. Translation gives CASSDDMNYGYTF.

The chain has TRBV2 and TRBJ1-5; tentatively, D is TRBD1 (5 bases). CDR1 is SNHLY, CDR2 FYNNEI, per germline. Trimming cost V 6 bases and J 4 bases, with 10 bases left between them. The CDR3 runs 13 residues. In DNA form, the CDR3 reads TGTGCCAGCAGCCCGACAGTTAATCAGCCCCAGCATTTT. This gives the protein CASSPTVNQPQHF.

The J gene is TRBJ2-7, the V gene TRBV2; D is unclear. CDR1 SNHLY and CDR2 FYNNEI come from the germline V gene. The CDR3 extends over 12 amino acids. The V end lost 5 bases, the J end lost 2 bases, and 7 bases lay between the germline ends. The DNA for the CDR3 is TGTGCCAGCAGTTCCCCCGCCTACGAGCAGTACTTC. Translating it yields CASSSPAYEQYF.

The chain recombines TRBV6-4 with TRBJ2-3; 8 bases align to TRBD2. The CDR3 is 14 residues long. V trimming: 3 bases; J trimming: 1 base; junction bases outside the gene matches: 0. CDR1 MRHNA and CDR2 SNTAGT come from the germline V gene. CDR3 region: CASSERGGTDTQYF. The CDR3 DNA is TGTGCCAGCAGTGAGCGGGGGGGCACAGATACGCAGTATTTT.

J is TRBJ2-3 and V is TRBV27, with 9 bases aligning to TRBD2. The germline V gene encodes CDR1 MNHEY and CDR2 SMNVEV (reference sequence). CDR3 size: 14 residues. With 7 bases clipped from V and 1 base from J, the junction kept 3 bases outside the gene matches. The CDR3: CASKVAGGTDTQYF. The CDR3 nucleotides are TGTGCCAGCAAGGTAGCGGGGGGCACAGATACGCAGTATTTT.

The chain uses TRBV6-5 and TRBJ1-5; D possibly corresponds to TRBD1 (6 bases). Germline CDR1 reads MNHEY; CDR2 reads SVGAGI. Trimming stripped 5 bases from V and 6 bases from J, with 11 bases between. The CDR3 has 13 residues. DNA for the CDR3: TGTGCCAGCAGTCCAAGGGGGGGTCAGCCCCAGCATTTT. It codes for CASSPRGGQPQHF.

This clone showed up just a few times. The chain uses TRBV6-5 and TRBJ2-2, with 9 bases matching TRBD2. Germline CDR1 and CDR2: MNHEY and SVGAGI. This CDR3 is built from 16 residues. The J segment lost 6 bases and the V segment lost 4 bases, leaving 9 bases of the junction unmatched. The CDR3 DNA reads TGTGCCAGCAGTTGGGGAATAGCGGGAGTATCCGGGGAGCTGTTTTTT. Protein product: CASSWGIAGVSGELFF.

The J gene is TRBJ2-2, the V gene TRBV11-2; D is possibly TRBD1 (6 bases). Trimming took off 3 bases at V and 6 bases at J, with 8 bases between the two ends. CDR3 size: 13 residues. Germline V gene data show CDR1 as SGHAT and CDR2 as FQNNGV. The CDR3 DNA reads TGTGCCAGCAGCTTGCAGGGGCCCGGGGAGCTGTTTTTT. Its translation is CASSLQGPGELFF.

This clone was counted a few times. This sequence joins TRBV28 and TRBJ1-1; no clear D. This CDR3 spans 11 amino acids. V lost 6 bases to trimming and J lost 1 base, with 3 bases between them. Germline CDR1 MDHEN, CDR2 SYDVKM. This CDR3 reads CASSQNTEAFF. The CDR3 DNA is TGTGCCAGCAGCCAGAACACTGAAGCTTTCTTT.

The gene calls are TRBV7-8 and TRBJ2-1, with TRBD1 matching 7 bases. Germline V gene sequence: CDR1 SGHVS, CDR2 FQNEAQ. This CDR3 contains 15 residues. Trimming took 8 bases from V and 5 from J; bases not matched to a gene: 12. CDR3 coding DNA: TGTGCCAGCGCCCTTCGACAGGGCCCCAACAATGAGCAGTTCTTC. Translation gives CASALRQGPNNEQFF.